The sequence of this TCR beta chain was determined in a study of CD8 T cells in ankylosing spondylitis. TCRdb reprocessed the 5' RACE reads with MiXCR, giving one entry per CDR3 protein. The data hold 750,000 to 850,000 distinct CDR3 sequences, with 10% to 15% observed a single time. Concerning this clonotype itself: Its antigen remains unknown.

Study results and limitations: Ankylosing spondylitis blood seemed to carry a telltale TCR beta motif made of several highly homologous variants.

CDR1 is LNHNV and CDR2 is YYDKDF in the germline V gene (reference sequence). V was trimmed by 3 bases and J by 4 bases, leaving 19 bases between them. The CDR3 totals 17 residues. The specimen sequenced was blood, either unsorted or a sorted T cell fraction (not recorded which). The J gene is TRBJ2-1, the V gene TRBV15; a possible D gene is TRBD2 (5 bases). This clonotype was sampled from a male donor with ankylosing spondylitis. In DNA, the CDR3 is TGTGCCACCAGCAGCGCCCGGGCGGGCATCGCTTACAATGAGCAGTTCTTC. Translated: CATSSARAGIAYNEQFF.